This T cell receptor (beta chain) is drawn from a study of cytomegalovirus exposure and HLA in healthy donors. With 1 base removed from V and 4 bases from J, the gap between germline ends came to 8 bases. Germline V CDR1 and CDR2: SGHVS, FQNEAQ. This CDR3 region has 14 residues. In the PCR, 60 Vbeta and 13 Jbeta primers were used. TCRdb keeps only in-frame clones here, not all; method: immunoSEQ multiplex PCR. The sample gives about 160,000 clones, about 65% of which show up once; around 6.9% is in the top ten. Study results and caveats: In all likelihood, a cluster of highly shared sequence variants was a sequencing artifact. Fewer N-insertions (relative to the roughly 610-donor mean) were reportedly seen in an Asian-associated ancestry cluster in a later analysis. The study carried out a later analysis of TCR beta sequences. It associated roughly 17,000 of them with specific HLA alleles at a false discovery rate of 0.05.

About this clone: Its specificity is not known.

The chain employs TRBV7-8 and TRBJ2-1; possibly TRBD2 for D (5 bases). Sequenced sample: PBMCs. This clonotype was sampled from a man in his forties or fifties in good health and CMV-seropositive. CDR3 nucleotides: TGTGCCAGCAGCTTAGGGACTGCGTACAATGAGCAGTTCTTC. Translating gives CASSLGTAYNEQFF.